This TCR beta chain was sequenced during a study of cytomegalovirus exposure and HLA in healthy donors. Comment on this clone: The antigen remains unidentified.

The PCR was carried out with 60 Vbeta primers and 13 Jbeta primers. Profiled with immunoSEQ multiplex PCR; TCRdb holds only in-frame clones, not every one. This repertoire includes 200,000 or so clones. When sampled, the donors appeared nominally healthy, though they likely had unrecorded immune exposures. Looked up from germline, CDR1 is LNHDA and CDR2 is SQIVND (reference sequence). J was trimmed by 3 bases and V by 5 bases; bases with no gene match: 10. This CDR3 has 18 amino acids. Study-level points and caveats: There were a few CMV-associated chains whose specificity for CMV antigens was confirmed in vitro. In a later analysis, at a false discovery rate of 0.05, 15,000 to 20,000 TCR beta sequences matched HLA alleles. Sequencing probably produced one cluster of sequence variants that were highly shared.

Sequencing was carried out using PBMCs. The rearrangement joins TRBV19 to TRBJ2-1; 13 nucleotides agree with TRBD2. The TCR comes from a boy younger than 18 in good health and CMV-seronegative. The CDR3 sequence is CASSWRTSGGVYYNEQFF. CDR3 in DNA: TGTGCCAGTAGTTGGAGGACTAGCGGGGGAGTTTACTACAATGAGCAGTTCTTC.